This TCR beta chain was documented in a study of OX40 agonist ivuxolimab in advanced cancers. About the research overall: The drug used for patients, ivuxolimab, was an agonistic anti-OX40 (CD134) antibody.

Only in-frame clones appear in the TCRdb table, and some are missing; sequencing was by immunoSEQ multiplex PCR. The sample holds approximately 72,000 clones, roughly 88% seen once. Germline V gene lookup returns CDR1 LNHDA and CDR2 SQIVND (reference sequence). This CDR3 region has 18 residues. V lost 3 bases to trimming and J lost 0 bases, with 15 bases between them. This clonotype was sampled from an adult with an advanced solid tumor such as melanoma, head and neck, liver or kidney cancer. This sample comprised CD4+ or CD8+ T cells sorted from blood, obtained in a trial of the OX40 agonist ivuxolimab. The V and J genes are TRBV19 and TRBJ2-6; perhaps D is TRBD1 or TRBD2 (6 bases each). The CDR3 DNA reads as TGTGCCAGTAGTATGGGGGGTCAGGGGCCCTCTGGGGCCAACGTCCTGACTTTC. Protein sequence: CASSMGGQGPSGANVLTF.